This T cell receptor beta chain derives from a study of cytomegalovirus exposure and HLA in healthy donors. Whole-study results and caveats: There were some 150 TCR beta chains listed as cytomegalovirus-associated. When presence/absence was analysed, sequencing depth was taken to be roughly uniform across donors. Follow-up analysis later connected one missense variant in DCLRE1C with trimming of TCR beta V- and J-genes.

With respect to this clone: Its antigen is not identified.

Trimming took off 5 bases at V and 0 bases at J, with 19 bases between the two ends. Germline V gives CDR1 SGHTA, CDR2 FQGTGA. The CDR3 spans 17 residues. Donors counted as nominally healthy when sampled, yet unrecorded immune exposures were likely. PCR amplification relied on 60 Vbeta primers (plus 13 Jbeta primers). TCRdb keeps only in-frame clones here, not all; method: immunoSEQ multiplex PCR. The sample yields 140,000 to 150,000 clones, approximately 86% seen once. This rearrangement joins TRBV7-3 to TRBJ1-2; D ambiguous. The TCR comes from a woman between 40 and 55 years old in good health and CMV-seronegative. What was sequenced was PBMCs. CDR3 sequence: CASSPGPLESPNYGYTF. The CDR3, as DNA: TGTGCCAGCAGCCCCGGTCCGTTAGAGTCCCCTAACTATGGCTACACCTTC.